Following are 5 T cell receptor beta chains from one sample sequenced in a study of shared clonotypes between healthy human individuals. Repertoires were generated with immunoSEQ multiplex PCR, while TCRdb's copy carries only in-frame clones and drops some. The repertoire holds roughly 1,000,000 clones, 75% to 80% seen once, with 0.61% in the top ten. The specimen sequenced was memory CD4+ T cells from PBMCs. The subset was: CD45RA-negative fraction. The receptor set was obtained from a young man in good health. Some clones in this sample may be carry-over from other donors' samples.

V and J are TRBV10-2 and TRBJ1-5, with a weak D call TRBD1 (6 bases). The germline gives CDR1 WSHSY, CDR2 SAAADI. The CDR3 has 16 amino acids. Between the trimmed V and J ends, which lost 1 base and 6 bases, there was a span of 16 bases. In nucleotides, the CDR3 is TGCGCCAGCAGTGAGTTTTCAGGGCCCAGGGGTCAGCCCCAGCATTTT. Translated: CASSEFSGPRGQPQHF.

The chain carries TRBV5-1 and TRBJ1-3; D gene unclear. The germline V gene encodes CDR1 SGHRS and CDR2 YFSETQ. The CDR3 totals 15 residues. Trimming pared 1 base from V and 4 bases from J, leaving 12 bases between. DNA for the CDR3: TGCGCCAGCAGCTTGTTTTTGGGCTCCGGAAACACCATATATTTT. This codes for CASSLFLGSGNTIYF.

This clone has only one observation. V and J are TRBV21-1 and TRBJ1-5. TRBV21-1 is a listed pseudogene. CDR3 size: 20 residues. CDR3 nucleotides: TGTGCCAGCAGCATCCCCCTGGGGGACAGGTCAACCGGGGGGGGTCAGCCCCAGCATTTT. Translation gives CASSIPLGDRSTGGGQPQHF.

V and J are TRBV28 and TRBJ1-1, with a possible D match to TRBD1 (6 bases). Germline CDR1 and CDR2: MDHEN and SYDVKM. This CDR3 is built from 16 residues. Trimming left V 6 bases short and J 4 bases short, with 21 bases between. CDR3 DNA sequence: TGTGCCAGCAGGCCGACCACCCGGGGGGCGGGCACTGAAGCTTTCTTT. Protein sequence: CASRPTTRGAGTEAFF. Full variable domain (remainder filled in from reference TRBV28 and TRBJ1-1): DVKVTQSSRYLVKRTGEKVFLECVQDMDHENMFWYRQDPGLGLRLIYFSYDVKMKEKGDIPEGYSVSREKKERFSLILESASTNQTSMYLCASRPTTRGAGTEAFFGQGTRLTVV.

In DNA, the CDR3 is TGTGCCAGCAGCCAAGATCGGCTAGCGGGAGGAGGGGCCAACGTCCTGACTTTC. Its protein is CASSQDRLAGGGANVLTF. The chain recombines TRBV4-2 with TRBJ2-6, with 11 positions matching TRBD2. The V and J ends lost 0 bases and 4 bases, in that order; junction bases with no gene match: 5. This CDR3 is 18 amino acids long. Per the germline V gene, CDR1 is LGHNA and CDR2 is YNFKEQ.